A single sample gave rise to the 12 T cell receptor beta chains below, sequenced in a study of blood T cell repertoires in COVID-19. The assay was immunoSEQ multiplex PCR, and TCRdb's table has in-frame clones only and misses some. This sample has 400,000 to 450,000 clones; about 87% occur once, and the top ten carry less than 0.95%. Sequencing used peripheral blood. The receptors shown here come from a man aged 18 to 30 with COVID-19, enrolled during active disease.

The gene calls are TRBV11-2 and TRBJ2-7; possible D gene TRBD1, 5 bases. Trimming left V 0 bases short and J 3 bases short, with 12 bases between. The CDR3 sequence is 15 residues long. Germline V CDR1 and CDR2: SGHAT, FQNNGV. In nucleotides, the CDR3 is TGTGCCAGCAGCTTAGAAGTAGCAGGGATCTACGAGCAGTACTTC. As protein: CASSLEVAGIYEQYF.

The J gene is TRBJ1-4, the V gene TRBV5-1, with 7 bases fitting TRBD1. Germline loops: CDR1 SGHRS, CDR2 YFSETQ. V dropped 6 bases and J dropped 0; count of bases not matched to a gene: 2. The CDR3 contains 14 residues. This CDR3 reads CASTQGATNEKLFF. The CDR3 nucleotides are TGCGCCAGCACCCAGGGGGCAACTAATGAAAAACTGTTTTTT.

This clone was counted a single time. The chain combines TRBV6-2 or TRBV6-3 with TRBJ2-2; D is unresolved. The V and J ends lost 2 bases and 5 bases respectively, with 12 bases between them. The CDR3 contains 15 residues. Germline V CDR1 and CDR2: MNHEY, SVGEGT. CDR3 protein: CASSYEVARTGELFF. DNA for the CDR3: TGTGCCAGCAGTTACGAGGTCGCCCGGACCGGGGAGCTGTTTTTT.

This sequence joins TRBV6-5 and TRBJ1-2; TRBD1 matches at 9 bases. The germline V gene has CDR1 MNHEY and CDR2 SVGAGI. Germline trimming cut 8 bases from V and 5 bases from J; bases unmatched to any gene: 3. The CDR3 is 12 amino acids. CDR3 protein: CASQGTGYGYTF. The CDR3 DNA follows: TGTGCCAGCCAAGGGACAGGGTATGGCTACACCTTC.

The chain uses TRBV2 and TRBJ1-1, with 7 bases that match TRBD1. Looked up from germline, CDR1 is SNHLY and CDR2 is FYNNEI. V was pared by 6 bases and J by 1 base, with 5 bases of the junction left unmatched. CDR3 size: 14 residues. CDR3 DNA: TGTGCCAGCAGATCGACAGGGTCGAACACTGAAGCTTTCTTT. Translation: CASRSTGSNTEAFF.

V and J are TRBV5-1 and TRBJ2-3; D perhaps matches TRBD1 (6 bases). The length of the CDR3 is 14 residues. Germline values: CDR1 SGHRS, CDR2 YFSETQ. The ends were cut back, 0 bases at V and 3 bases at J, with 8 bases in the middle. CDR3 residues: CASSLATGTDTQYF. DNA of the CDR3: TGCGCCAGCAGCTTGGCCACAGGGACAGATACGCAGTATTTT.

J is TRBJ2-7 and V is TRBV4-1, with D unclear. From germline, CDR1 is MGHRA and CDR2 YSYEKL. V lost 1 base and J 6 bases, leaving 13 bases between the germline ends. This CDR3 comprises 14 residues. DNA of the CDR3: TGCGCCAGCAGCCAAGTATTCTCCCCCGGCGAGCAGTACTTC. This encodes CASSQVFSPGEQYF.

Here the CDR3 reads CASSRRGGGEKLFF. The CDR3 DNA reads TGTGCCAGCAGCCGGAGGGGTGGAGGAGAAAAACTGTTTTTT. The V call is TRBV3-1 (or the pseudogene TRBV3-2), the J call TRBJ1-4; a weak D match, TRBD1 (5 bases). V lost 4 bases and J 8 bases, leaving 14 bases between the germline ends. The length of the CDR3 is 14 residues. Germline V gene data show CDR1 as LGHDT and CDR2 as YNNKEL (reference sequence).

In nucleotides, the CDR3 is TGTGCCAGCAGTTCCAGGGGGAGGAATGAGCAGTTCTTC. Translation: CASSSRGRNEQFF. J is TRBJ2-1 and V is TRBV27; possibly TRBD1 for D (7 bases). Germline V gives CDR1 MNHEY, CDR2 SMNVEV (reference sequence). The ends were cut back, 4 bases at V and 7 bases at J, with 11 bases in the middle. This CDR3 comprises 13 residues.

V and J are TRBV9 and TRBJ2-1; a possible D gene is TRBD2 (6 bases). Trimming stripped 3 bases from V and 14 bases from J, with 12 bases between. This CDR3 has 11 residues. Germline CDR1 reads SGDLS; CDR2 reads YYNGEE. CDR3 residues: CASSADSGKFF. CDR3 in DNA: TGTGCCAGCAGCGCTGATAGCGGAAAGTTCTTC.

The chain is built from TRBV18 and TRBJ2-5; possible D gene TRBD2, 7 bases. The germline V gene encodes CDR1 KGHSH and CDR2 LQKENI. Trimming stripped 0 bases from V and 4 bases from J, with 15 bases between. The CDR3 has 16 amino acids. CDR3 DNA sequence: TGTGCCAGCTCACCACCCGGGGGGCAGGCTGGAGAGACCCAGTACTTC. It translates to CASSPPGGQAGETQYF.

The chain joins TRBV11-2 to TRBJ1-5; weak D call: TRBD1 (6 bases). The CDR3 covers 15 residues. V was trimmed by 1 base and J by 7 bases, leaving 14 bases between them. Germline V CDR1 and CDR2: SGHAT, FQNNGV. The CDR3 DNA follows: TGTGCCAGCAGCTTAGGGGACACGGAGAACCAGCCCCAGCATTTT. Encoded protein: CASSLGDTENQPQHF.